This record covers a single T cell receptor (beta chain). The data derive from a study of blood T cell repertoires in COVID-19. Germline lookup yields CDR1 LGHDT and CDR2 YNNKEL (reference sequence). This CDR3 contains 15 residues. V was pared by 4 bases and J by 0 bases, with 10 bases between. Assay used: immunoSEQ multiplex PCR; TCRdb lists only in-frame clones, some missing. The sample records 200,000 to 300,000 clones, about 80% being singletons. This chain connects TRBV3-1 (or the pseudogene TRBV3-2) to TRBJ1-3, with D possibly being TRBD1 (6 bases). This sequence originates from a woman over 75 with acute or convalescent COVID-19. Sequencing was done on a sample of peripheral blood. Here the CDR3 reads CASSLIGGSGNTIYF. CDR3 DNA: TGTGCCAGCAGCCTAATAGGGGGCTCTGGAAACACCATATATTTT.